A single sample gave rise to the 9 T cell receptor beta chains below, sequenced in a study of identical twins listed by TCRdb under 2016. Library prep was done by 5' RACE. Sequencing was carried out with an Illumina HiSeq 2000. TCRdb reprocessed the public reads (quality trimming at Q25 with fastp, clone calling with MiXCR) and kept in-frame beta chains. Rows are unified per CDR3 protein, each entry keeping the most common DNA and genes. In all, the sample holds 250,000 or so distinct CDR3 sequences, and approximately 8% of those were seen once. Over 5% of the sample belongs to the ten largest clones. These records were also assigned to another study, of yellow fever vaccine responses in identical twins.

Specimen: CD8+ T cells sorted from blood. These receptor sequences come from a woman younger than 30 in good health.

The V gene is TRBV20-1, the J gene TRBJ2-7; no firm D call. CDR1 is DFQATT, CDR2 SNEGSKA, per germline (reference sequence). The CDR3 totals 11 residues. V lost 5 bases to trimming and J lost 6 bases, with 11 bases between them. The DNA of the CDR3 is TGCAGTGCTGAAAGGGTCGGCGAGCAGTACTTC. Protein: CSAERVGEQYF.

This clonotype was observed a handful of times. This chain connects TRBV12-3 or TRBV12-4 to TRBJ1-2, with D unresolved. V was pared by 5 bases and J by 6 bases, with 13 bases between. The CDR3 sequence is 13 residues long. DNA of the CDR3: TGTGCCAGCAGTCCTCCTAACGGTCATGGCTACACCTTC. Amino acid sequence: CASSPPNGHGYTF.

This clonotype was found a few times. The DNA of the CDR3 is TGTGCCAGCAGTTATCTAGGCTTGGATGAGCAGTTCTTC. This translates into CASSYLGLDEQFF. V gene TRBV12-3 or TRBV12-4 combines with J gene TRBJ2-1; D not certain. The V gene lost 4 bases and the J gene lost 8 bases, with 12 bases spanning the gap. CDR3 size: 13 residues.

This clonotype was found a few times. The chain employs TRBV13 and TRBJ1-1, with TRBD1 matching over 8 bases. This CDR3 spans 16 amino acids. With 0 bases clipped from V and 4 bases from J, the junction kept 7 bases outside the gene matches. Germline V gene sequence: CDR1 PRHDT, CDR2 FYEKMQ (reference sequence). The CDR3 sequence: CASSLGLDRVGTEAFF. The CDR3 coding sequence is TGTGCCAGCAGCTTAGGCTTGGACAGGGTTGGCACTGAAGCTTTCTTT.

The rearrangement links TRBV3-1 to TRBJ2-6; no reliable D call. This CDR3 region has 14 residues. Germline CDR1 and CDR2: LGHDT and YNNKEL (reference sequence). V was trimmed by 4 bases and J by 11 bases, leaving 15 bases between them. CDR3 amino acids: CASSLANRRDVLTF. For the CDR3, the DNA is TGTGCCAGCAGCCTGGCTAATCGACGTGACGTCCTGACTTTC.

This chain connects TRBV9 to TRBJ2-2; D might be TRBD1 (6 bases). V shed 3 bases and J shed 3 bases, with 15 bases lying between them. The CDR3 is 16 amino acids. Germline V gives CDR1 SGDLS, CDR2 YYNGEE. This CDR3 is CASSAKIRGYTGELFF. Here the CDR3 DNA reads TGTGCCAGCAGCGCCAAAATCAGGGGTTACACCGGGGAGCTGTTTTTT.

This CDR3 is CASSPRDSEAFF. DNA for the CDR3: TGTGCCAGCAGCCCCCGAGACAGTGAAGCTTTCTTT. This chain uses TRBV7-9 with TRBJ1-1; perhaps TRBD1 as D (5 bases). V was trimmed by 5 bases and J by 7 bases, leaving 11 bases between them. Germline CDR1 SEHNR, CDR2 FQNEAQ (reference sequence). The CDR3 has 12 amino acids.

The CDR3 DNA reads TGTGCCACCCACCCTGGACAGGGGATCTCCTACGAGCAGTACTTC. Its protein is CATHPGQGISYEQYF. The chain recombines TRBV28 with TRBJ2-7; 9 bases map to TRBD1. The ends lost 10 bases at V and 0 bases at J; junction bases unmatched: 10. The germline V gene encodes CDR1 MDHEN and CDR2 SYDVKM. This CDR3 has 15 amino acids.

The gene calls are TRBV2 and TRBJ2-1; tentatively, D is TRBD2 (5 bases). This CDR3 has 13 residues. V was cut by 2 bases and J by 8 bases, with 10 bases left in between. Germline V CDR1 and CDR2: SNHLY, FYNNEI. This chain's CDR3 is CASSELYGDEQFF. CDR3 bases: TGTGCCAGCAGTGAACTCTACGGGGATGAGCAGTTCTTC.